This TCR beta chain was sequenced for a study of Graves' ophthalmopathy and Graves' hyperthyroidism. The wider study: Peripheral blood sampling preceded any treatment and occurred at initial diagnosis.

This clonotype was found once. RNA served as the template for amplifying TCR beta CDR3 regions. HTBI-primed first-round RT-PCR preceded second-round multiplex PCR. TCRdb processed the multiplex PCR reads anew with MiXCR; each CDR3 protein has one entry. Found here are 600,000 to 700,000 distinct CDR3 sequences, roughly two fifths of them singletons; the top ten hold over 2.5%. Out of around 9.7 ml of fresh peripheral blood, PBMCs were obtained. This CDR3 contains 17 residues. The trim removed 1 base at V and 3 bases at J, leaving 8 bases unmatched. The germline V gene encodes CDR1 MGHRA and CDR2 YSYEKL.

The receptor's source is an adult man with Graves' ophthalmopathy. The source material was peripheral blood. The chain recombines TRBV4-1 with TRBJ2-3, with 9 positions matching TRBD2. The CDR3 sequence: CASSQVSGTSSTDTQYF. CDR3 coding DNA: TGCGCCAGCAGCCAAGTATCTGGGACTAGCTCAACAGATACGCAGTATTTT.